The rows below give T cell receptor beta chains drawn from one sample of a study of T-cell memory formation after mild COVID-19. TCRdb re-derived calls from the 5' RACE reads in MiXCR, one entry per CDR3 protein. The sample includes hundreds of thousands of distinct CDR3 sequences, about a sixth seen only once; the top ten take about 3.5%. What was sequenced was PBMCs or a T cell subset sorted from them (not recorded which). The source is a man younger than 35 who had mild COVID-19 (a few samples of this study predate the infection). Cell type and time point are not known. The CDR3 runs from the conserved cysteine through the conserved F or W. A D gene is named only where the DNA matches it firmly.

D: NA
V: TRBV9
length: 14
J: TRBJ2-1
CDR3: CASSGAERYNEQFF

D: TRBD2
V: TRBV4-1
length: 17
J: TRBJ2-5
CDR3: CASSQRGLAGDGETQYF

D: NA
V: TRBV2
length: 14
J: TRBJ1-2
CDR3: CASAGFLILYGYTF

D: TRBD2
V: TRBV7-9
length: 18
J: TRBJ2-3
CDR3: CASSTGTSGGQSTYTQYF

D: NA
V: TRBV7-3
length: 12
J: TRBJ1-2
CDR3: CASSLDGLGYTF

D: NA
V: TRBV18
length: 14
J: TRBJ2-7
CDR3: CASSSQGQSYEQYF

D: NA
V: TRBV7-2
length: 12
J: TRBJ1-1
CDR3: CASSPGGPEAFF

D: NA
V: TRBV6-5
length: 14
J: TRBJ1-1
CDR3: CASSPRMEGTEAFF

D: TRBD1
V: TRBV7-2
length: 12
J: TRBJ2-1
CDR3: CASSSTGNEQFF

D: NA
V: TRBV7-2
length: 15
J: TRBJ2-5
CDR3: CASSYRGGAGETQYF

D: NA
V: TRBV19
length: 13
J: TRBJ1-2
CDR3: CASTMGPNYGYTF

D: NA
V: TRBV7-2
length: 13
J: TRBJ2-5
CDR3: CASSRPGVETQYF

D: TRBD1
V: TRBV6-6
length: 15
J: TRBJ1-5
CDR3: CASRRGTGDNQPQHF

D: NA
V: TRBV7-7
length: 14
J: TRBJ1-1
CDR3: CASTPVGMNTEAFF

D: NA
V: TRBV2
length: 14
J: TRBJ1-5
CDR3: CASSLRAQLSPQHF

D: NA
V: TRBV7-2
length: 16
J: TRBJ2-2
CDR3: CASSPPPGGNTGELFF

D: TRBD1
V: TRBV11-2
length: 13
J: TRBJ2-3
CDR3: CATGQGGTDTQYF

D: NA
V: TRBV7-2
length: 13
J: TRBJ2-3
CDR3: CASRRDYADTQYF

D: NA
V: TRBV24-1
length: 15
J: TRBJ2-3
CDR3: CATSETARGTDTQYF

D: TRBD2
V: TRBV7-2
length: 14
J: TRBJ2-7
CDR3: CASTGGTSGREQYF

D: NA
V: TRBV27
length: 16
J: TRBJ2-1
CDR3: CASSLLGAPASNEQFF

D: TRBD2
V: TRBV3-1
length: 16
J: TRBJ2-5
CDR3: CASSPGGLAGRETQYF

D: TRBD2
V: TRBV10-3
length: 11
J: TRBJ2-1
CDR3: CATGGADEQFF

D: NA
V: TRBV5-1
length: 11
J: TRBJ1-2
CDR3: CASSQGYGYTF

D: NA
V: TRBV7-2
length: 14
J: TRBJ1-2
CDR3: CASSPEGGAYGYTF

D: TRBD1
V: TRBV5-1
length: 17
J: TRBJ1-4
CDR3: CASSLQGTPTTNEKLFF

D: NA
V: TRBV20-1
length: 13
J: TRBJ1-2
CDR3: CSLEGSVDYGYTF

D: TRBD2
V: TRBV5-1
length: 16
J: TRBJ2-5
CDR3: CASSLEVSGGQETQYF

D: NA
V: TRBV6-1
length: 15
J: TRBJ2-7
CDR3: CASMRTHDTSYEQYF